Presented here are 22 T cell receptor beta chains from one specimen sequenced in a study of cytomegalovirus exposure and HLA in healthy donors. A multiplex PCR was run with 60 Vbeta primers and 13 Jbeta primers. Data came from immunoSEQ multiplex PCR; TCRdb stores just in-frame clones and leaves some out. The table for this sample gives over 200,000 clones. The sequenced material came from PBMCs. The receptors stem from a woman in her thirties in good health and CMV-seropositive.

J is TRBJ2-7 and V is TRBV7-2; 9 nucleotides agree with TRBD2. Germline lookup yields CDR1 SGHTA and CDR2 FQGNSA. After removal of 6 bases from V and 5 bases from J, the junction contained 8 bases not matched to a gene. The CDR3 is made up of 14 amino acids. Here the CDR3 DNA reads TGTGCCAGCAGTTTTAGCGGGAGCATCGACGAGCAGTACTTC. Protein product: CASSFSGSIDEQYF.

This chain uses TRBV19 with TRBJ2-5, with TRBD1 identical over 7 bases. The V gene end was trimmed by 5 bases and the J gene end by 3 bases; junction bases not matched to a gene: 3. Germline CDR1 reads LNHDA; CDR2 reads SQIVND (reference sequence). This CDR3 comprises 13 residues. DNA for the CDR3: TGTGCCAGTAGTTGGGACAGAGAAGAGACCCAGTACTTC. It specifies CASSWDREETQYF.

The chain couples TRBV28 to TRBJ1-1, with 9 bases matching TRBD1. The trim removed 2 bases at V and 1 base at J, leaving 8 bases unmatched. The CDR3 is made up of 17 amino acids. Germline values: CDR1 MDHEN, CDR2 SYDVKM. CDR3 DNA: TGTGCCAGCAGTTTAGGGACAGGGCTGGGAGGGAACACTGAAGCTTTCTTT. Its translation is CASSLGTGLGGNTEAFF.

As concerns this clone: The junction does not match germline at one end; this may be a read error. The V gene is TRBV6-1, the J gene TRBJ1-5, with 7 bases lining up with TRBD1. The CDR3 is 15 amino acids. Germline-derived CDR1 and CDR2 are MNHNS and SASEGT. DNA for the CDR3: TGTGCCAGCAGAGAAGCCGGGACAGCAAATCAGCCCCAGCATTTT. Residues: CASREAGTANQPQHF.

Written as DNA, the CDR3 is TGTGCCTGGACGGGACAGGGGAACACTGAAGCTTTCTTT. Translating it yields CAWTGQGNTEAFF. The gene calls are TRBV30 and TRBJ1-1; TRBD1 matches at 9 bases. Germline-derived CDR1 and CDR2 are GTSNPN and SVGIG (reference sequence). The CDR3 sequence is 13 residues long. V lost 4 bases to trimming and J lost 1 base; unmatched junction nucleotides: 1.

This chain connects TRBV18 to TRBJ2-7, with TRBD1 matching 10 bases. From germline, CDR1 is KGHSH and CDR2 LQKENI. CDR3 length equals 14 residues. Losses at the gene ends were 4 bases for V and 3 bases for J; bases not matched to a gene: 3. The CDR3 nucleotides are TGTGCCAGCTCACACCGGGACAGGGGCTACGAGCAGTACTTC. Protein: CASSHRDRGYEQYF.

CDR3 nucleotide sequence: TGTGCCAGCAGCTTAGTTGGGGGAGGAGGGGCAGATACGCAGTATTTT. It codes for CASSLVGGGGADTQYF. This chain uses TRBV7-2 with TRBJ2-3, with TRBD2 as a possible D gene (6 bases). This CDR3 contains 16 residues. V lost 1 base, J lost 4 bases, and 15 bases lay in between. Germline V gene sequence: CDR1 SGHTA, CDR2 FQGNSA.

The chain has TRBV28 and TRBJ2-2; the D gene is possibly TRBD1 (6 bases). Germline CDR1 and CDR2: MDHEN and SYDVKM. This CDR3 has 13 residues. Trimming left V 6 bases short and J 5 bases short, with 10 bases between. CDR3 DNA sequence: TGTGCCAGCAGCCGGGACACTACCGGGGAGCTGTTTTTT. It is translated as CASSRDTTGELFF.

This sequence joins TRBV7-9 and TRBJ2-2; 10 bases agree with TRBD2. In germline, CDR1 is SEHNR, CDR2 FQNEAQ (reference sequence). J was trimmed by 7 bases and V by 5 bases; bases with no gene match: 7. The CDR3 extends over 15 amino acids. Written as DNA, the CDR3 is TGTGCCAGCAGCCCTCTAGCGGGGGTCAGCGGGGAGCTGTTTTTT. The encoded protein is CASSPLAGVSGELFF.

This rearrangement joins TRBV27 to TRBJ1-4; TRBD1 is a possible D gene (6 bases). The V end lost 6 bases, the J end lost 3 bases, and 14 bases lay between the germline ends. Germline V gene lookup returns CDR1 MNHEY and CDR2 SMNVEV (reference sequence). The CDR3 extends over 15 amino acids. The CDR3 nucleotides are TGTGCCAGCAGCAACTTCGGGACACCTAATGAAAAACTGTTTTTT. Encoded protein: CASSNFGTPNEKLFF.

This chain joins TRBV30 and TRBJ2-3, with D possibly TRBD2 on 6 matching bases. The CDR3 extends over 16 amino acids. Germline V gene data show CDR1 as GTSNPN and CDR2 as SVGIG (reference sequence). The V gene lost 0 bases and the J gene lost 2 bases, with 15 bases spanning the gap. The CDR3 sequence: CAWSVLSGTHTDTQYF. The CDR3 nucleotides are TGTGCCTGGAGTGTCCTGTCTGGGACTCACACAGATACGCAGTATTTT.

V is TRBV28 and J is TRBJ1-2; 8 bases line up with TRBD1. Germline V CDR1 and CDR2: MDHEN, SYDVKM. CDR3 length: 15 amino acids. V shed 8 bases and J 5 bases; nucleotides not matched to a gene: 13. The CDR3, as DNA: TGTGCCAGCTCCACATCAGGGGGCAAAGGGTATGGCTACACCTTC. It translates to CASSTSGGKGYGYTF.

The chain uses TRBV6-5 and TRBJ1-2, with unresolved D. The germline V gene encodes CDR1 MNHEY and CDR2 SVGAGI. CDR3 length: 12 amino acids. V lost 8 bases and J 2 bases, leaving 9 bases between the germline ends. The CDR3 loop is CASAWFNYGYTF. The CDR3 DNA sequence: TGTGCCAGCGCGTGGTTCAACTATGGCTACACCTTC.

CDR3 nucleotides: TGTGCCAGCAGTGAAGCGCGGGGAGGTAGGAATGAAAAACTGTTTTTT. It codes for CASSEARGGRNEKLFF. V is TRBV2 and J is TRBJ1-4; D remains ambiguous. Germline CDR1 reads SNHLY; CDR2 reads FYNNEI. The CDR3 is 16 residues long. V was trimmed by 0 bases and J by 5 bases, leaving 13 bases between them.

The CDR3 sequence: CASSVDTSGSLYEQYF. For the CDR3, the DNA is TGTGCCAGCAGCGTAGACACTAGCGGGAGTCTGTACGAGCAGTACTTC. The V call is TRBV9, the J call TRBJ2-7; 11 bases align to TRBD2. Trimming cost V 0 bases and J 4 bases; bases outside gene matches: 6. CDR1 and CDR2 (germline): SGDLS, YYNGEE. The CDR3 sequence is 16 residues long.

V and J are TRBV30 and TRBJ2-1; D is undetermined. Germline loops: CDR1 GTSNPN, CDR2 SVGIG (reference sequence). The CDR3 runs to 12 residues. The V end was cut by 1 base, the J end by 5 bases, with 6 bases between. CDR3 in DNA: TGTGCCTGGAGTGCGGTGGACAATGAGCAGTTCTTC. Translation gives CAWSAVDNEQFF.

Regarding this clone: The same CDR3 arises from other DNA sequences in this sample as well. The V and J genes are TRBV5-1 and TRBJ2-1, with 9 bases that match TRBD2. The germline V gene encodes CDR1 SGHRS and CDR2 YFSETQ. V shed 0 bases and J 1 base; nucleotides not matched to a gene: 2. The CDR3 runs to 16 residues. The CDR3 DNA is TGCGCCAGCAGCTTGGGACTAGCGGCTTCCTACAATGAGCAGTTCTTC. This sequence encodes CASSLGLAASYNEQFF.

The chain joins TRBV5-1 to TRBJ2-5; 11 nucleotides align to TRBD2. The trim removed 4 bases at V and 5 bases at J, leaving 7 bases unmatched. There are 15 residues in the CDR3. Germline V gene sequence: CDR1 SGHRS, CDR2 YFSETQ. CDR3 DNA: TGCGCCAGCAGCCCGGGGACTAGCGGATCCGAGACCCAGTACTTC. The encoded protein is CASSPGTSGSETQYF.

The V call is TRBV27, the J call TRBJ2-2, with TRBD2 matching 9 bases. The germline gives CDR1 MNHEY, CDR2 SMNVEV (reference sequence). Germline trimming cut 7 bases from V and 1 base from J; bases unmatched to any gene: 4. The CDR3 loop spans 15 amino acids. CDR3 DNA sequence: TGTGCCAGCATGAAACTAGCGGGGAACACCGGGGAGCTGTTTTTT. Translating gives CASMKLAGNTGELFF.

The chain employs TRBV18 and TRBJ1-1, with 7 bases fitting TRBD1. CDR1 is KGHSH and CDR2 is LQKENI in the germline V gene. Trimming cost V 1 base and J 5 bases; bases outside gene matches: 4. The length of the CDR3 is 14 residues. CDR3 bases: TGTGCCAGCTCACCACAGGGGGCGAGTACTGAAGCTTTCTTT. As protein: CASSPQGASTEAFF. The full variable domain, its missing parts supplied by reference TRBV18 and TRBJ1-1, is NAGVMQNPRHLVRRRGQEARLRCSPMKGHSHVYWYRQLPEEGLKFMVYLQKENIIDESGMPKERFSAEFPKEGPSILRIQQVVRGDSAAYFCASSPQGASTEAFFGQGTRLTVV.

Comments on this clone: Mismatch with germline at one junction end may stem from a read error. This chain uses TRBV7-2 with TRBJ2-2; TRBD1 matches at 8 bases. The CDR3 sequence is 16 residues long. The germline CDR1 and CDR2 sequences are SGHTA and FQGNSA. CDR3 in amino acids: CASSLAAGTGTGELFF. DNA of the CDR3: TGTGCCAGCAGCCTAGCCGCAGGGACAGGCACCGGGGAGCTGTTTTTT.

The chain is built from TRBV5-1 and TRBJ2-1, with TRBD2 identical over 8 bases. The CDR3 is made up of 15 amino acids. Losses at the gene ends were 2 bases for V and 5 bases for J; bases not matched to a gene: 6. In germline, CDR1 is SGHRS, CDR2 YFSETQ. CDR3 DNA: TGCGCCAGCAGCTTAGGTAGCGGGACAAACAATGAGCAGTTCTTC. Protein product: CASSLGSGTNNEQFF.